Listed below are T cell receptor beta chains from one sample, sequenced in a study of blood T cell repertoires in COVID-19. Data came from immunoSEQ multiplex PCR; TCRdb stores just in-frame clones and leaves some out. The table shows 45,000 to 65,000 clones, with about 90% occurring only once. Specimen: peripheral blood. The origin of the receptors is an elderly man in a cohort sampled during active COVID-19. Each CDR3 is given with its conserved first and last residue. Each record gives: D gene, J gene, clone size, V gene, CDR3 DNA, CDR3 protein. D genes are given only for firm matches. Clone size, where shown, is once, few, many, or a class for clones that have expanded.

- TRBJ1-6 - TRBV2 TGTGCCAGCAGTGCAACACAGGTAGAGAATTCACCCCTCCACTTT CASSATQVENSPLHF
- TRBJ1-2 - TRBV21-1 TGTGCCAGCAGCAAAGCTAAGCTGAACTATGGCTACACCTTC CASSKAKLNYGYTF
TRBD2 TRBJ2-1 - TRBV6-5 TGTGCCAGCAGCGTTAGCGGGGGTGGGGATGAGCAGTTCTTC CASSVSGGGDEQFF
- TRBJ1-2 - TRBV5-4 TGTGCCAGCAGCGAGAGTAGGACAGTAAACTATGGCTACACCTTC CASSESRTVNYGYTF
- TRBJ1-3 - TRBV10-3 TGTGCCATCAGCGGACATCTATCTGGAAACACCATATATTTT CAISGHLSGNTIYF
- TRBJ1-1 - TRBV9 TGTGCCAGCAGCGTAAGTGGCGGTACCGCCATGAACACTGAAGCTTTCTTT CASSVSGGTAMNTEAFF
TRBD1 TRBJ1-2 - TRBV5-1 TGCGCCAGCAGCGCCGGGACAGAGAATGGCTACACCTTC CASSAGTENGYTF
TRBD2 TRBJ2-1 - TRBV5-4 TGTGCCAGCAGCCAGCGGGGGGGCTTCGATGAGCAGTTCTTC CASSQRGGFDEQFF
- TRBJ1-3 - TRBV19 TGTGCCAGTAGTACCGTCGGCTCTGGAAACACCATATATTTT CASSTVGSGNTIYF
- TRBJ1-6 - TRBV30 TGTGCCTGGAGTGGAGGTTATAATTCACCCCTCCACTTT CAWSGGYNSPLHF
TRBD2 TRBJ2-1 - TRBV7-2 TGTGCCAGCAGCTTAGTAGCGGGAGGCCGGAGCTCCTACAATGAGCAGTTCTTC CASSLVAGGRSSYNEQFF
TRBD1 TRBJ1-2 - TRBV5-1 TGCGCCAGCAGTCAGACGACAGGGGGCGCGAGCTATGGCTACACCTTC CASSQTTGGASYGYTF
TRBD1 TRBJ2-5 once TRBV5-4 TGTGCCAGCAGCCCAGTGACAGGGCGGCAAGAGACCCAGTACTTC CASSPVTGRQETQYF
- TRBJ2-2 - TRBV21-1 TGTGCCAGCAGCAGGGGACTTCCCGGGACTAGCGGGAGGGCGGGCACCGGGGAGCTGTTTTTT CASSRGLPGTSGRAGTGELFF
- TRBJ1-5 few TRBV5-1 TGCGCCAGCAGCTTGCGAGGGGGAGATCAGCCCCAGCATTTT CASSLRGGDQPQHF
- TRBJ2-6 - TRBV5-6 TGTGCCAGCAGCCCCAACAGGGCGAGCGCCAACGTCCTGACTTTC CASSPNRASANVLTF
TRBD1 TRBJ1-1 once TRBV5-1 TGCGCCAGCAGCGGGACGGGACAGGGGACTGAAGCTTTCTTT CASSGTGQGTEAFF
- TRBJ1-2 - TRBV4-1 TGCGCCAGCAGCCAAGTCATGGGGGCAGGCTATGGCTACACCTTC CASSQVMGAGYGYTF
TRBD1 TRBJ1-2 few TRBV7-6 TGTGCCAGCAGCTTAGAGGGACAGGGGAACTATGGCTACACCTTC CASSLEGQGNYGYTF
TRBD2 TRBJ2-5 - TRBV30 TGTGCCTGGAGTAGCAGGGACTACCAACAAGAGACCCAGTACTTC CAWSSRDYQQETQYF
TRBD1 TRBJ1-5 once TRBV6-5 TGTGCCAGCGGACGGACAGGGGACGGCAATCAGCCCCAGCATTTT CASGRTGDGNQPQHF
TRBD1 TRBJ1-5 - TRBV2 TGTGCCAGCAGTGACAACAGGGGAGGAAAGCAGCCCCAGCATTTT CASSDNRGGKQPQHF
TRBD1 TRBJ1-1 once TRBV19 TGTGCCAGCCTCGCTTCCGGGACAGCTAACACTGAAGCTTTCTTT CASLASGTANTEAFF
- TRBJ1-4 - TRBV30 TGTGCCTGGAGTGTACAGGCTCGAGAAAAACTGTTTTTT CAWSVQAREKLFF
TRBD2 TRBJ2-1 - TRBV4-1 TGCGCCAGCAGCCCCAGCGGGGGCGGGGAGATACGCAGTATAGCGGAGCAGTTCTTC CASSPSGGGEIRSIAEQFF
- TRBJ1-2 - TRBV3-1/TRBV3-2 TGTGCCAGCAGTATTGAAACGGTACGGGGCTACACCTTC CASSIETVRGYTF
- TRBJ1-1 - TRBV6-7 TGTGCCGGGTTTTCGGGGGGCGTTGGCACTGAAGCTTTCTTT CAGFSGGVGTEAFF
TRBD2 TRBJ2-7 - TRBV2 TGTGCCAGCAGCGGACTAGCGGGAGGATTCAGCGAGCAGTACTTC CASSGLAGGFSEQYF
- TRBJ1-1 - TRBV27 TGTGCCAGCAGTTTTAACAGGATGAACACTGAAGCTTTCTTT CASSFNRMNTEAFF
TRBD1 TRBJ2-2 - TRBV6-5 TGTGCCAGCAGAGACTCAGGGGGCAGCACCGGGGAGCTGTTTTTT CASRDSGGSTGELFF
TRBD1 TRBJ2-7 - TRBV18 TGTGCCAGCTCACCATTCAAGACAGGGGACTACGAGCAGTACTTC CASSPFKTGDYEQYF